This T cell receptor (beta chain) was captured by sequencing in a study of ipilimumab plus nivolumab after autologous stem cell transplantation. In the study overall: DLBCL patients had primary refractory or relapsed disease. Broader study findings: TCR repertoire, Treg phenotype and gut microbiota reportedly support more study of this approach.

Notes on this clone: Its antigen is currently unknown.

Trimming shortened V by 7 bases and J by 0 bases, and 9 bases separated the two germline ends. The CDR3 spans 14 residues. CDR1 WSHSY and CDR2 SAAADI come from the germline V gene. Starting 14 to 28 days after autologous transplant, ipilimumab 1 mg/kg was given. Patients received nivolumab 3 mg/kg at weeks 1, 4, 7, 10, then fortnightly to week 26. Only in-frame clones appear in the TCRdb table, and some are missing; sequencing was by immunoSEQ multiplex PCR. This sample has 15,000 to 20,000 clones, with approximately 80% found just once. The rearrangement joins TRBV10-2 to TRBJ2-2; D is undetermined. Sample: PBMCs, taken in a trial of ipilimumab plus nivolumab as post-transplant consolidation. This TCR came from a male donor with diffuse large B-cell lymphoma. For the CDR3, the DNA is TGCGCCAGCAAGAAGAGCGCGAACACCGGGGAGCTGTTTTTT. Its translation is CASKKSANTGELFF.